The clone carrying this T cell receptor (beta chain) was picked up a small number of times. Trimming stripped 5 bases from V and 1 base from J, with 17 bases between. CDR3 length equals 16 residues. Germline loops: CDR1 MDHEN, CDR2 SYDVKM. The repertoire was sequenced with immunoSEQ multiplex PCR; TCRdb's copy has only in-frame clones and lacks some. The data show about half a million clones, 79% seen once. These data originate in a study of shared clonotypes between healthy human individuals. Sequenced input: PBMCs. V is TRBV28 and J is TRBJ1-1, with D unclear. This receptor was taken from a woman aged 35 to 49 in good health. Some clones in this sample may be carry-over from other donors' samples. Here the CDR3 reads CASSTPRAAANTEAFF. CDR3 DNA sequence: TGTGCCAGCAGTACTCCCCGGGCGGCAGCGAACACTGAAGCTTTCTTT. The full variable domain, rest sourced from reference TRBV28 and TRBJ1-1, is DVKVTQSSRYLVKRTGEKVFLECVQDMDHENMFWYRQDPGLGLRLIYFSYDVKMKEKGDIPEGYSVSREKKERFSLILESASTNQTSMYLCASSTPRAAANTEAFFGQGTRLTVV.